The rows below give T cell receptor beta chains drawn from one sample of a study of blood T cell repertoires in COVID-19. Libraries were prepared by immunoSEQ multiplex PCR; TCRdb keeps only in-frame clonotypes and omits some of them. This table has around 300,000 clones, more than 70% appearing once. The source material was PBMCs or T cells enriched from blood (not recorded which). The receptors were sampled from an older woman in a cohort exposed to, infected with or recovered from COVID-19 (not recorded which). The CDR3 runs from the conserved cysteine through the conserved F or W. The D gene is left open where the match is weak.

d_gene: -; len: 15; v_gene: TRBV3-1/TRBV3-2; CDR3aa: CASSQGKRVGEKLFF
d_gene: -; len: 15; v_gene: TRBV13; CDR3aa: CASSLTGKNTGELFF
d_gene: -; len: 14; v_gene: TRBV19; CDR3aa: CASSKTPGVGEQYF
d_gene: -; len: 12; v_gene: TRBV24-1; CDR3aa: CATRMGPGELFF
d_gene: -; len: 12; v_gene: TRBV7-8; CDR3aa: CASSQGAVEQYF
d_gene: -; len: 16; v_gene: TRBV3-1/TRBV3-2; CDR3aa: CASSQDRGVSGNTIYF
d_gene: -; len: 19; v_gene: TRBV5-8; CDR3aa: CASTPVRPWGGINTGELFF
d_gene: -; len: 15; v_gene: TRBV30; CDR3aa: CAWSATVRAKNIQYF
d_gene: -; len: 17; v_gene: TRBV7-6; CDR3aa: CASSLTPSGSPNYGYTF
d_gene: -; len: 15; v_gene: TRBV11-2; CDR3aa: CASSSAVAILNEQFF
d_gene: -; len: 13; v_gene: TRBV18; CDR3aa: CASSRDTSYGYTF